The 26 T cell receptor beta chains reported below all come from one sample, sequenced in a study of Ad26.COV2.S vaccination and SARS-CoV-2 variants. Libraries were prepared by immunoSEQ multiplex PCR; TCRdb keeps only in-frame clonotypes and omits some of them. The repertoire has over 450,000 clones, 89% of them found once; the top ten carry around 1.8%. Documented treatment: roughly 19 received Ad26.COV2.S at low or high dose, single or two shots; about five received placebo; per-sample allocation not given. All samples were drawn on day 63, counting from the first vaccine or placebo injection. Source: peripheral blood, taken in a trial of Ad26.COV2.S vaccine versus placebo. The receptors were sampled from a person aged 18 to 59 who received the Ad26.COV2.S COVID-19 vaccine or a placebo.

The chain's CDR3 is CASSRMGLTNEQFF. CDR3 DNA: TGTGCCAGCAGCAGAATGGGACTAACCAATGAGCAGTTCTTC. The J gene is TRBJ2-1, the V gene TRBV6-5; 7 bases align to TRBD2. Per the germline V gene, CDR1 is MNHEY and CDR2 is SVGAGI. This CDR3 has 14 residues. The ends lost 6 bases at V and 6 bases at J; junction bases unmatched: 8.

The V and J genes are TRBV27 and TRBJ1-1; D remains unclear. The V gene lost 5 bases and the J gene lost 5 bases, with 12 bases spanning the gap. Germline lookup yields CDR1 MNHEY and CDR2 SMNVEV (reference sequence). The CDR3 contains 13 residues. The CDR3 here is CASSTLEWTEAFF. The DNA for the CDR3 is TGTGCCAGCAGTACCCTGGAATGGACTGAAGCTTTCTTT.

The chain joins TRBV3-1 (or the pseudogene TRBV3-2) to TRBJ2-7; D unresolved. CDR3 size: 13 residues. V lost 5 bases, J lost 2 bases, and 10 bases lay in between. CDR1 is LGHDT and CDR2 is YNNKEL in the germline V gene (reference sequence). For the CDR3, the DNA is TGTGCCAGCAGCTCGGACGGGCCCTACGAGCAGTACTTC. Translated: CASSSDGPYEQYF.

The V and J genes are TRBV7-9 and TRBJ2-7, with D possibly matching TRBD2 (5 bases). With 4 bases removed from V and 0 bases from J, the gap between germline ends came to 10 bases. Germline CDR1 is SEHNR and CDR2 is FQNEAQ (reference sequence). The CDR3 runs to 14 residues. CDR3 residues: CASSSTGVSYEQYF. CDR3 sequence (DNA): TGTGCCAGCAGCTCAACCGGGGTCTCCTACGAGCAGTACTTC.

The chain has TRBV6-5 and TRBJ2-1, with D hard to call. Trimming shortened V by 0 bases and J by 2 bases, and 8 bases separated the two germline ends. CDR3 length: 15 residues. Germline V gene sequence: CDR1 MNHEY, CDR2 SVGAGI. The DNA of the CDR3 is TGTGCCAGCAGTTACTCCGGCACTGCCTACAATGAGCAGTTCTTC. Protein: CASSYSGTAYNEQFF.

The rearrangement uses TRBV7-9 and TRBJ1-1; no clear D. Germline assignment: CDR1 SEHNR and CDR2 FQNEAQ (reference sequence). This CDR3 is 13 amino acids long. Trimming left V 4 bases short and J 7 bases short, with 13 bases between. The CDR3 nucleotides are TGTGCCAGCAGCTCTCCCGGACGGTTTGAAGCTTTCTTT. This encodes CASSSPGRFEAFF.

The rearrangement joins TRBV5-8 to TRBJ2-2, with D possibly matching TRBD2 (6 bases). The length of the CDR3 is 16 residues. V lost 5 bases, J lost 0 bases, and 14 bases lay in between. From germline, CDR1 is SGHTS and CDR2 YDEGEE. The CDR3 region has the DNA TGTGCCAGCAGGGCAGCCGGGACTTCGAACACCGGGGAGCTGTTTTTT. It yields the protein CASRAAGTSNTGELFF.

This clone was seen a handful of times. The chain recombines TRBV19 with TRBJ2-7; D not resolved. The CDR3 is 14 amino acids. CDR1 LNHDA and CDR2 SQIVND come from the germline V gene (reference sequence). The ends were cut back, 2 bases at V and 0 bases at J, with 8 bases in the middle. CDR3 nucleotides: TGTGCCAGTAGTATATCAAGATTCTCCTACGAGCAGTACTTC. Protein: CASSISRFSYEQYF.

The CDR3 region has the DNA TGTGCCAGCAGCCCAACTAGCGGGCGCTCCTACGAGCAGTACTTC. Its translation: CASSPTSGRSYEQYF. The chain links TRBV7-2 to TRBJ2-7, with 9 bases fitting TRBD2. The V gene end was trimmed by 5 bases and the J gene end by 0 bases; junction bases not matched to a gene: 5. CDR1 and CDR2 (germline): SGHTA, FQGNSA. The CDR3 covers 15 residues.

The V gene is TRBV28, the J gene TRBJ2-7; maybe TRBD1 (5 bases). Trimming took off 4 bases at V and 5 bases at J, with 12 bases between the two ends. CDR1 MDHEN and CDR2 SYDVKM come from the germline V gene. The CDR3 contains 13 residues. CDR3 residues: CASSSPTQDEQYF. CDR3 nucleotide sequence: TGTGCCAGCAGTTCCCCGACACAGGACGAGCAGTACTTC.

This clone was detected once. The rearrangement links TRBV27 to TRBJ2-5; tentative D call: TRBD2 (7 bases). Trimming shortened V by 2 bases and J by 0 bases, and 13 bases separated the two germline ends. The V gene's germline CDR1 is MNHEY and CDR2 SMNVEV (reference sequence). CDR3 length equals 16 residues. CDR3 residues: CASSLQRGGDQETQYF. The CDR3 coding sequence is TGTGCCAGCAGTTTACAGCGCGGGGGCGACCAAGAGACCCAGTACTTC.

The chain employs TRBV2 and TRBJ2-7; 8 nucleotides match TRBD1. Per germline, CDR1 SNHLY and CDR2 FYNNEI. V dropped 6 bases and J dropped 0; count of bases not matched to a gene: 4. CDR3 size: 14 residues. CDR3 protein: CASRLGQASYEQYF. The DNA for the CDR3 is TGTGCCAGCAGACTGGGACAGGCCTCCTACGAGCAGTACTTC.

The chain uses TRBV29-1 and TRBJ1-2; no clear D. Germline assignment: CDR1 SQVTM and CDR2 ANQGSEA. V was shortened by 5 bases and J by 8 bases, with 18 bases between the two germline ends. This CDR3 is built from 13 residues. CDR3 protein: CSVSQQVLGGYTF. The DNA for the CDR3 is TGCAGCGTTTCCCAGCAGGTTTTGGGGGGCTACACCTTC. The full variable domain, completed using reference TRBV29-1 and TRBJ1-2, is SAVISQKPSRDICQRGTSLTIQCQVDSQVTMMFWYRQQPGQSLTLIATANQGSEATYESGFVIDKFPISRPNLTFSTLTVSNMSPEDSSIYLCSVSQQVLGGYTFGSGTRLTVV.

The gene calls are TRBV6-1 and TRBJ1-6; D not certain. The V end lost 3 bases, the J end lost 10 bases, and 13 bases lay between the germline ends. The CDR3 covers 14 residues. Germline V gives CDR1 MNHNS, CDR2 SASEGT. The CDR3 bases are TGTGCCAGCAGTGAGCAGCAGCTGACGTCACCCCTCCACTTT. It yields the protein CASSEQQLTSPLHF.

The J gene is TRBJ1-5, the V gene TRBV12-3 or TRBV12-4, with unresolved D. This CDR3 comprises 11 residues. The V end was cut by 8 bases, the J end by 7 bases, with 9 bases between. DNA for the CDR3: TGTGCCAGCGGGGTCGGACAGCCCCAGCATTTT. Translated: CASGVGQPQHF.

The chain joins TRBV30 to TRBJ1-6; possible D gene TRBD1, 6 bases. The germline gives CDR1 GTSNPN, CDR2 SVGIG (reference sequence). V lost 3 bases and J 2 bases, leaving 14 bases between the germline ends. The CDR3 runs 16 residues. The CDR3 sequence: CAWSWKGGTYNSPLHF. The CDR3, as DNA: TGTGCCTGGAGCTGGAAGGGGGGGACCTATAATTCACCCCTCCACTTT.

The chain uses TRBV4-2 and TRBJ2-1; 9 bases are shared with TRBD1. Germline V gives CDR1 LGHNA, CDR2 YNFKEQ. The CDR3 runs 18 residues. Trimming removed 4 bases from V and 0 bases from J; junction bases left unmatched: 10. The CDR3 is CASSPGQGGPSSYNEQFF. The DNA for the CDR3 is TGTGCCAGCAGCCCGGGACAGGGTGGCCCAAGCTCCTACAATGAGCAGTTCTTC.

The rearrangement uses TRBV7-8 and TRBJ2-5; 8 bases are a match to TRBD2. The V gene end was trimmed by 2 bases and the J gene end by 5 bases; junction bases not matched to a gene: 10. Per germline, CDR1 SGHVS and CDR2 FQNEAQ. This CDR3 is 16 amino acids long. As DNA, the CDR3 is TGTGCCAGCAGCTTATCTTACGGGAGGGCCGGGGAGACCCAGTACTTC. It is translated as CASSLSYGRAGETQYF.

This chain joins TRBV15 and TRBJ1-4; D perhaps matches TRBD1 (6 bases). The V gene lost 5 bases and the J gene lost 8 bases, with 15 bases spanning the gap. CDR3 length equals 14 residues. CDR1 and CDR2 (germline): LNHNV, YYDKDF (reference sequence). The CDR3 DNA is TGTGCCACCAGCCCGGGGGCAGGGGAAGAAAAACTGTTTTTT. Encoded protein: CATSPGAGEEKLFF.

V gene TRBV11-2 combines with J gene TRBJ1-1; no firm D call. Germline V gene sequence: CDR1 SGHAT, CDR2 FQNNGV. The length of the CDR3 is 13 residues. Trimming took 5 bases from V and 11 from J, leaving 18 bases between them. This CDR3 reads CASSAPGPPRAFF. DNA for the CDR3: TGTGCCAGCAGCGCCCCCGGGCCCCCACGGGCTTTCTTT. Together with reference TRBV11-2 and TRBJ1-1, the CDR3 gives the full variable domain: EAGVAQSPRYKIIEKRQSVAFWCNPISGHATLYWYQQILGQGPKLLIQFQNNGVVDDSQLPKDRFSAERLKGVDSTLKIQPAKLEDSAVYLCASSAPGPPRAFFGQGTRLTVV.

This chain joins TRBV2 and TRBJ2-7; D gene ambiguous. The V end was cut by 6 bases, the J end by 2 bases, with 11 bases between. Germline assignment: CDR1 SNHLY and CDR2 FYNNEI. The CDR3 is made up of 13 amino acids. The CDR3 coding sequence is TGTGCCAGCAGCGGGCTTGGAACCTACGAGCAGTACTTC. It yields the protein CASSGLGTYEQYF.

The J gene is TRBJ2-1, the V gene TRBV28, with D tentatively TRBD2 (6 bases). The CDR3 contains 15 residues. The germline V and J ends were trimmed by 5 bases and 2 bases, with 13 bases remaining between them. Germline-derived CDR1 and CDR2 are MDHEN and SYDVKM. The CDR3, as DNA: TGTGCCAGCAGTCCTAGCGAGAGACCCTACAATGAGCAGTTCTTC. Its protein product is CASSPSERPYNEQFF.

A few counts support this clone. The rearrangement uses TRBV2 and TRBJ2-2, with 10 bases aligning to TRBD1. Germline V lookup: CDR1 SNHLY, CDR2 FYNNEI. V lost 7 bases to trimming and J lost 4 bases; unmatched junction nucleotides: 3. This CDR3 is built from 14 residues. The CDR3 loop reads CASIGTGVTGELFF. The DNA for the CDR3 is TGTGCCAGCATAGGGACAGGGGTCACCGGGGAGCTGTTTTTT.

This sequence joins TRBV5-1 and TRBJ2-3; D may match TRBD1 or TRBD2 (6 bases each). The CDR3 sequence is 14 residues long. The ends were cut back, 0 bases at V and 6 bases at J, with 11 bases in the middle. Germline V gene lookup returns CDR1 SGHRS and CDR2 YFSETQ. The CDR3 spells CASSLGTGRDTQYF. The CDR3 coding sequence is TGCGCCAGCAGCTTGGGTACAGGGAGGGATACGCAGTATTTT.

The chain uses TRBV27 and TRBJ1-5; D gene ambiguous. Germline CDR1 reads MNHEY; CDR2 reads SMNVEV (reference sequence). Trimming cost V 3 bases and J 4 bases, with 1 base left between them. This CDR3 has 11 residues. CDR3 DNA: TGTGCCAGCAGTTTTAATCAGCCCCAGCATTTT. Translation gives CASSFNQPQHF.

J is TRBJ2-7 and V is TRBV5-1; D might be TRBD2 (6 bases). The V and J ends lost 3 bases and 6 bases respectively, with 13 bases between them. Germline V gene sequence: CDR1 SGHRS, CDR2 YFSETQ. The CDR3 length is 13 residues. The CDR3, as DNA: TGCGCCAGCAGCTCGGGGGACCCCGCCGAGCAGTACTTC. Amino acids: CASSSGDPAEQYF.